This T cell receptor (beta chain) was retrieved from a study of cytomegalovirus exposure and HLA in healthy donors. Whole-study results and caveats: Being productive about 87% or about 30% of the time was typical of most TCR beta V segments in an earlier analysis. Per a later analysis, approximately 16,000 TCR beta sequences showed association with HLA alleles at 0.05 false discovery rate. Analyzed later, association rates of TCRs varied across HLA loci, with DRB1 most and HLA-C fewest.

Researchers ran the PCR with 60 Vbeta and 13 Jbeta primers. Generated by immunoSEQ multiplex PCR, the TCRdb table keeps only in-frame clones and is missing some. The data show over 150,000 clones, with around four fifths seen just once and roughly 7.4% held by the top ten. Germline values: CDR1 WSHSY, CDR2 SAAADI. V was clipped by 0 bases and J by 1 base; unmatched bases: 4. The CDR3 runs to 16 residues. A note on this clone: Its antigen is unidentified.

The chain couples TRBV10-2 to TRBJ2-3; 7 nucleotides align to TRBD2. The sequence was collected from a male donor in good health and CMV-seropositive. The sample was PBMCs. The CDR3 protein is CASSESGGGGTDTQYF. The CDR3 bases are TGCGCCAGCAGTGAGTCGGGCGGGGGAGGCACAGATACGCAGTATTTT.